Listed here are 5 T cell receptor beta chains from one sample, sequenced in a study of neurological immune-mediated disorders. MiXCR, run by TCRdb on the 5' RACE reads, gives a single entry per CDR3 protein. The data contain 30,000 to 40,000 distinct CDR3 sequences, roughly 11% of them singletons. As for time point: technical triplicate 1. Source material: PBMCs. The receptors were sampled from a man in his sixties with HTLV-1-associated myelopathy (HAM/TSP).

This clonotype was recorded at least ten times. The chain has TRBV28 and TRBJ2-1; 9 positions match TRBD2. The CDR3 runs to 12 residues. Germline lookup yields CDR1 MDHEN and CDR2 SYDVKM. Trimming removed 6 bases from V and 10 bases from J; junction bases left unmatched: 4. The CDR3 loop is CASRNLAGEQFF. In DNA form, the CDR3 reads TGTGCCAGCAGAAACCTAGCGGGGGAGCAGTTCTTC.

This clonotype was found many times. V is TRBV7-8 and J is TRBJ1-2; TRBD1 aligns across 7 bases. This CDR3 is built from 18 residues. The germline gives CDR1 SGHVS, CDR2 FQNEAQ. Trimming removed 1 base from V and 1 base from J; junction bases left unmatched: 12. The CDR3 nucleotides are TGTGCCAGCAGCTTAGGTGGGACAGCGAATACTTTTAACTATGGCTACACCTTC. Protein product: CASSLGGTANTFNYGYTF.

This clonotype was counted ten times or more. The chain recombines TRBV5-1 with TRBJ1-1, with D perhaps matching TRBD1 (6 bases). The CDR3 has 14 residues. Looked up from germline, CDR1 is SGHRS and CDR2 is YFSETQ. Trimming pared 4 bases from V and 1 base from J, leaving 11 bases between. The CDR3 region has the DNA TGCGCCAGCAGCGCGGGACACCGGAACACTGAAGCTTTCTTT. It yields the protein CASSAGHRNTEAFF.

The CDR3 here is CASGIADRVFTEAFF. The CDR3 DNA is TGTGCCAGCGGGATAGCGGACAGGGTCTTCACTGAAGCTTTCTTT. The chain carries TRBV6-1 and TRBJ1-1, with 8 bases fitting TRBD1. The V gene's germline CDR1 is MNHNS and CDR2 SASEGT. Trimming removed 8 bases from V and 4 bases from J; junction bases left unmatched: 12. The CDR3 has 15 amino acids.

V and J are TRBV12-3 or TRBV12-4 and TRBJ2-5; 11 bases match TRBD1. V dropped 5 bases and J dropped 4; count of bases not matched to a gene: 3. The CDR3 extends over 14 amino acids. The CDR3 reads CASSGQGAGETQYF. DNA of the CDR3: TGTGCCAGCAGTGGACAGGGGGCGGGAGAGACCCAGTACTTC.